This T cell receptor (beta chain) comes out of a study of shared clonotypes between healthy human individuals. Looking at the study overall: CD8 memory received one plate per donor, CD8 naive two, CD4 memory three and CD4 naive three.

General study results and limits: As a rule, naive subsets had a larger estimated richness than memory subsets. All-four-donor shared clonotypes had higher generation probabilities than non-shared clonotypes did.

CD4+ cells were split into CD45RA+ naive and CD45RA-negative memory subsets. Points on this clone: Its matching antigen is unknown.

Looked up from germline, CDR1 is SGHAT and CDR2 is FQNNGV. The length of the CDR3 is 13 residues. Trimming cost V 5 bases and J 4 bases, with 9 bases left between them. Assay used: immunoSEQ multiplex PCR; TCRdb lists only in-frame clones, some missing. The sample consists of some 240,000 clones, 50% to 75% of them appearing once. J is TRBJ1-5 and V is TRBV11-2; no firm D call. The sample comprised memory CD4+ T cells sorted from blood. Subset: CD45RA-negative fraction. This TCR derives from a man aged 25 to 40 in good health. DNA of the CDR3: TGTGCCAGCAGCCTCAGAGGTAATCAGCCCCAGCATTTT. Amino acid sequence: CASSLRGNQPQHF. The full variable domain, completed using reference TRBV11-2 and TRBJ1-5, is EAGVAQSPRYKIIEKRQSVAFWCNPISGHATLYWYQQILGQGPKLLIQFQNNGVVDDSQLPKDRFSAERLKGVDSTLKIQPAKLEDSAVYLCASSLRGNQPQHFGDGTRLSIL.